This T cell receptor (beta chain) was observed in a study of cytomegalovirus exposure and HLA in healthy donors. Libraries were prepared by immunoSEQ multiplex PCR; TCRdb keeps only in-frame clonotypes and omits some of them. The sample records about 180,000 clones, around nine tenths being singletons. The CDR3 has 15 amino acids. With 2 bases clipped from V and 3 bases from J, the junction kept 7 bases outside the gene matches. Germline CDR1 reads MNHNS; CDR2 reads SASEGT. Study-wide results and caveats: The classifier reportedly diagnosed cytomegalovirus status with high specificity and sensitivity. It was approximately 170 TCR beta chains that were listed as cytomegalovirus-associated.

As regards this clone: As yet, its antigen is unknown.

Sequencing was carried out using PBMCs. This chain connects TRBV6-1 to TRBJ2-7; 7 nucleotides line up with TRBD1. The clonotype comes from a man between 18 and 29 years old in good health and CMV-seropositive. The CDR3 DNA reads TGTGCCAGCAGTGAAACCGGACAGGATTACTACGAGCAGTACTTC. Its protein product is CASSETGQDYYEQYF.